The 2 T cell receptor beta chains below come from one sample, sequenced in a study of T cell changes during pregnancy in multiple sclerosis. Profiled with immunoSEQ multiplex PCR; TCRdb holds only in-frame clones, not every one. The sample shows about 28,000 clones, more than 85% of them seen only once. The material was CD4+ T cells from peripheral blood mononuclear cells, obtained in the first trimester of pregnancy. The receptors derive from a female donor in good health, enrolled as a control in a pregnancy study.

The V call is TRBV27, the J call TRBJ1-2; weak D call: TRBD1 (6 bases). The CDR3 has 14 amino acids. CDR1 MNHEY and CDR2 SMNVEV come from the germline V gene (reference sequence). Deletions cut 5 bases from V and 7 bases from J, with 17 bases between. CDR3 bases: TGTGCCAGCAGTCGAGGGGGATCATTAGGTGGCTACACCTTC. This encodes CASSRGGSLGGYTF.

This clone showed up just a few times. The V and J genes are TRBV7-2 and TRBJ2-1, with 11 positions matching TRBD2. The CDR3 loop spans 15 amino acids. The germline V gene has CDR1 SGHTA and CDR2 FQGNSA. The J segment lost 5 bases and the V segment lost 5 bases, leaving 5 bases of the junction unmatched. This CDR3 reads CASSLTSGAHNEQFF. CDR3 DNA: TGTGCCAGCAGCCTGACTAGCGGGGCCCACAATGAGCAGTTCTTC.